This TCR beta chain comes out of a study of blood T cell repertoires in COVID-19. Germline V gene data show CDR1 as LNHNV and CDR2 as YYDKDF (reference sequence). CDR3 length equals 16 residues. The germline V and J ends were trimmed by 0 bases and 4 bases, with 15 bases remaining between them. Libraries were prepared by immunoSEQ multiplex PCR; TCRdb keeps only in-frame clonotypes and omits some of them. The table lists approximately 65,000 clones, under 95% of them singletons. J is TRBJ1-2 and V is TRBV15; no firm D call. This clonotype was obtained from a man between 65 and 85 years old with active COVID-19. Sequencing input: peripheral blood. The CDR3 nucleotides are TGTGCCACCAGCAGAGATCCTGGACTGCCTCTCTATGGCTACACCTTC. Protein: CATSRDPGLPLYGYTF.